This T cell receptor beta chain was captured in a study of T cells in Graves' hyperthyroidism and ophthalmopathy. Findings of the study overall: Researchers found most expanded thyroid clonotypes above 0.001 in blood as well.

On the basis of clinical symptoms, serum thyroxine and TRAb, thyroid ultrasound and orbital computed tomography, diagnoses were made. The PBMCs studied were ones that came from 10 ml fresh peripheral blood. The V segment lost 3 bases and the J segment 7 bases; nucleotides outside the gene matches: 5. From germline, CDR1 is MDHEN and CDR2 SYDVKM. The CDR3 spans 16 residues. A word on this clonotype: Its antigen remains unknown.

TCR beta CDR3 regions were amplified from RNA transcripts. Primed by the HTBI set, a first-round RT-PCR was run on the TCR CDR3. MiXCR was run by TCRdb on the multiplex PCR reads, yielding one entry per CDR3 protein. The sample has hundreds of thousands of distinct CDR3 sequences, about 14% seen once. This TCR derives from a woman aged 50 to 60 with Graves' ophthalmopathy. The chain recombines TRBV28 with TRBJ2-1; TRBD2 matches at 14 bases. Specimen: blood. The CDR3 DNA is TGTGCCAGCAGTTTCCGGACTAGCGGGAGGATGAATGAGCAGTTCTTC. Translated: CASSFRTSGRMNEQFF.